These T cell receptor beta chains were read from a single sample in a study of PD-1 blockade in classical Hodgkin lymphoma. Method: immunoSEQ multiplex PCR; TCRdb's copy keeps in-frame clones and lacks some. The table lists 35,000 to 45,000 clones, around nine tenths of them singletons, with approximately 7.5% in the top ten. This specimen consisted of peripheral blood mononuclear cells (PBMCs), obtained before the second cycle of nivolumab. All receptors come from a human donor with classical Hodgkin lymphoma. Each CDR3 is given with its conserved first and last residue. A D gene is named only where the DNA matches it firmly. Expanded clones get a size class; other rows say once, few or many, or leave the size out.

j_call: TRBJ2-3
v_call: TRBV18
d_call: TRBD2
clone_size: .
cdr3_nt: TGTGCCAGCTCACCGTTACTAGCGGGAGCCGCTATGGATACGCAGTATTTT
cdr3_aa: CASSPLLAGAAMDTQYF

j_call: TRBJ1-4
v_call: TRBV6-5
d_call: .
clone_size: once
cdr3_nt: TGTGCCAGCAGTTACTCGACTATCAGTGAAAAACTGTTTTTT
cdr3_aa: CASSYSTISEKLFF

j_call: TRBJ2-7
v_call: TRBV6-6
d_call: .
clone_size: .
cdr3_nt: TGTGCCAGCGGTCCCCCCCTCGAGCAGTACTTC
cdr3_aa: CASGPPLEQYF

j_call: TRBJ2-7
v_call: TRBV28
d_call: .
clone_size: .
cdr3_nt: TGTGCCAGCAGTTTGGGGACACTAGGAGGTGGTTTCTCCTACGAGCAGTACTTC
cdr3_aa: CASSLGTLGGGFSYEQYF

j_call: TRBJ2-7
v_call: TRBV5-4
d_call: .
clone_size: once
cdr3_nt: TGTGCCAGCAGCTTGGCCGGGGCCTTAGGGGACTTC
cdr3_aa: CASSLAGALGDF

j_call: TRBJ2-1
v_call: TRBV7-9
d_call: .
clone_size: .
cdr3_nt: TGTGCCAGCAGCTCCGGGGACTCTACCTACAATGAGCAGTTCTTC
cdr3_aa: CASSSGDSTYNEQFF

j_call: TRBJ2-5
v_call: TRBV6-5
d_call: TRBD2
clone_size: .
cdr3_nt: TGTGCCAGCAGTTACAGAGGTAGCGGGAGAGGGGAGACCCAGTACTTC
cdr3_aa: CASSYRGSGRGETQYF

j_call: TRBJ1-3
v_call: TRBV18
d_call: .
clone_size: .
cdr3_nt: TGTGCCAGCTCACCAGCAGTCAGGGACTCTGGAAACACCATATATTTT
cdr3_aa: CASSPAVRDSGNTIYF

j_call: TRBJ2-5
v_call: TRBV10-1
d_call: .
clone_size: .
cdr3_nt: TGCGCCAGCAAAAAGCGGGCCGTAAACCGGGAGACCCAGTACTTC
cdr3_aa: CASKKRAVNRETQYF

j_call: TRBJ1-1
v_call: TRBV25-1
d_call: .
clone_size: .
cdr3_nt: TGTGCCAGCAGTGAATTTCAACAGGCTGAAGCTTTCTTT
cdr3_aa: CASSEFQQAEAFF

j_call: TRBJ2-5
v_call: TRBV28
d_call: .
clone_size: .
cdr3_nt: TGTGCCAGTTCCAGCCGGACCCAGTACTTC
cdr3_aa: CASSSRTQYF

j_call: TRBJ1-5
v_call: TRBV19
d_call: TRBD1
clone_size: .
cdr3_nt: TGTGCCAGTAGGGCCGGGACAGGACTAAATCAGCCCCAGCATTTT
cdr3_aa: CASRAGTGLNQPQHF

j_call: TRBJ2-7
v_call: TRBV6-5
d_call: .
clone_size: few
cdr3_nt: TGTGCCAGCAGTTACTCTGGGACTCCATCCTACTACGAGCAGTACTTC
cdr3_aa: CASSYSGTPSYYEQYF

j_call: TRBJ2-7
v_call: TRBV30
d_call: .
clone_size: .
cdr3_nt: TGTGCCTGGACCGCGAGGGGCCCCCTCGACGAGCAGTACTTC
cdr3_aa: CAWTARGPLDEQYF

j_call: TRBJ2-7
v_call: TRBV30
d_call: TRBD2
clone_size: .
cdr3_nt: TGTGCCTGCCCAGCGGGAGACCACTCCTACGAGCAGTACTTC
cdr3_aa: CACPAGDHSYEQYF

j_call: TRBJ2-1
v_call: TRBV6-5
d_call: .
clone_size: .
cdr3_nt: TGTGCCAGCAGTTACTCGGGCCTCCAGTTCTTC
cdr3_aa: CASSYSGLQFF

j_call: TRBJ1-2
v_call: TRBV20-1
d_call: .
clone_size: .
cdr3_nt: TGCAAGGGGACGGCAAACTATGGCTACACCTTC
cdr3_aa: CKGTANYGYTF

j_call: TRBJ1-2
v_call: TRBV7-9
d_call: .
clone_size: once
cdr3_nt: TGTGCCAGCAGCTTGTACACTACCCCGGCCTCCACCTTC
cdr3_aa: CASSLYTTPASTF

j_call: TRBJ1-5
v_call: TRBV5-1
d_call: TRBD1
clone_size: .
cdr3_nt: TGCGCCAGCAGCTTGGCCGGACAGGGGGCTCAGCCCCAGCATTTT
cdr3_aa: CASSLAGQGAQPQHF

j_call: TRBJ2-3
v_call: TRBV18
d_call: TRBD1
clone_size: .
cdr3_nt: TGTGCCAGCTCATCGCCGGGACAGGGAGATACGCAGTATTTT
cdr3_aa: CASSSPGQGDTQYF

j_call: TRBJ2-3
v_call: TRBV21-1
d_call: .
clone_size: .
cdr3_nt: TGTGCCAGCAGCAAAGGGGATAGCGGAAGCACAGATACGCAGTATTTT
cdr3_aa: CASSKGDSGSTDTQYF

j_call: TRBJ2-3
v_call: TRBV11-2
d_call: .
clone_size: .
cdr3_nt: TGTGCCAGCAGCCGGGACAGCACAGATACGCAGTATTTT
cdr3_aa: CASSRDSTDTQYF

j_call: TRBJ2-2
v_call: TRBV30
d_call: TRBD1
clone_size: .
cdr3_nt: TGTGCCTGGTTGACAGGGATAGGGACCGGGGAGCTGTTTTTT
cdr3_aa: CAWLTGIGTGELFF

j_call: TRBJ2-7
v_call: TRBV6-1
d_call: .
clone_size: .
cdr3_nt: TGTGCCAGCAGTGAACTGGGGGGTCGGGCCTACGAGCAGTACTTC
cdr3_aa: CASSELGGRAYEQYF

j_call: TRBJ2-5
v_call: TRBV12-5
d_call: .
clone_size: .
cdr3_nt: TGTGCTAGTGGTTTGGTACTTGGACAGTTCCAAGAGACCCAGTACTTC
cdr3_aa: CASGLVLGQFQETQYF

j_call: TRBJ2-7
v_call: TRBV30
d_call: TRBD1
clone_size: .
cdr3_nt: TGTGCCTGGAGTTATGGAGACAGGGGCAGCGAGCAGTACTTC
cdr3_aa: CAWSYGDRGSEQYF

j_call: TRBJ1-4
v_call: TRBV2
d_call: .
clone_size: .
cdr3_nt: TGTGCCAGCGAGGATGGTGGGAAACTGTTTTTT
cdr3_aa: CASEDGGKLFF

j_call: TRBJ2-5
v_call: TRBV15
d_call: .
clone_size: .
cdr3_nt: TGTGCCACCAGCGGAGGGAGTCTTACTAGTCGGGAGACCCAGTACTTC
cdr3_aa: CATSGGSLTSRETQYF

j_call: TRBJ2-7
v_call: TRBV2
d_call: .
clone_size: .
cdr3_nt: TGTGCCAGCAGTGCTCAACAGAGACAGCACGAGCAGTACTTC
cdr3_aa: CASSAQQRQHEQYF

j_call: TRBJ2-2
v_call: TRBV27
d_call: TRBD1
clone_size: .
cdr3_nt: TGTGCCAGCAGTTCCAGCCCGGGACAGGGGGCCGGGGAGCTGTTTTTT
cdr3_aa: CASSSSPGQGAGELFF

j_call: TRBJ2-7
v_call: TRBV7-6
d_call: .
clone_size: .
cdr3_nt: TGTGCCAGCAGCTTAAACCCCCCTTACGAGCAGTACTTC
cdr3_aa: CASSLNPPYEQYF

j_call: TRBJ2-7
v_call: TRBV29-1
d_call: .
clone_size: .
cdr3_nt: TGCAGCGCTGGTCCGTGGGGGAAGCAGTACTTC
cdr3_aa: CSAGPWGKQYF

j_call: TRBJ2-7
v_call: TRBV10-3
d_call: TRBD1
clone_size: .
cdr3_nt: TGTGCCATCAGTGGGGCAGGGGGTACCTACGAGCAGTACTTC
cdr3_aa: CAISGAGGTYEQYF

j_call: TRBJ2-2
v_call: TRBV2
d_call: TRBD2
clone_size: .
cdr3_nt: TGTGCCAGCAGCAACCTAGCGGGAGCAAACACCGGGGAGCTGTTTTTT
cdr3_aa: CASSNLAGANTGELFF

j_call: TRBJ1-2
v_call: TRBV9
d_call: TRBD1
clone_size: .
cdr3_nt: TGTGCCAGCAGCGTAGTGACAGGGAGTGGCTATGGCTACACCTTC
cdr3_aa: CASSVVTGSGYGYTF

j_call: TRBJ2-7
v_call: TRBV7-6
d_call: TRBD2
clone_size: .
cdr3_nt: TGTGCCAGCAGCTTATCCCTCGAAGCGGGAGGGCCGGAGGACGAGCAGTACTTC
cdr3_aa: CASSLSLEAGGPEDEQYF

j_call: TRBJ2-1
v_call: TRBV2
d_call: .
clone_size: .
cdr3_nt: TGTGCCAGCAGTGAATTAAATGAGCAGTTCTTC
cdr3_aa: CASSELNEQFF

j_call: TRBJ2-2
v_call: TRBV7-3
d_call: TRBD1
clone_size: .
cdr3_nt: TGTGCCAGCAGCAGGGACAGGGAGGCCGGGGAGCTGTTTTTT
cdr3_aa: CASSRDREAGELFF

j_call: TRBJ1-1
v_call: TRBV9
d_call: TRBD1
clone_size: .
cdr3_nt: TGTGCCAGCAGCTCTTCCGACAGGGGCGTGCAAGCTTTCTTT
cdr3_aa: CASSSSDRGVQAFF

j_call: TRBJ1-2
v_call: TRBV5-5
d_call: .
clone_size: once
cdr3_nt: TGTGCCAGCACCCTTTACCACGTCTATGGCTACACCTTC
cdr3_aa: CASTLYHVYGYTF

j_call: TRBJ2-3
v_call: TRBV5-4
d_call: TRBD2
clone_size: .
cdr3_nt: TGTGCCAGCAGCCCTACTAGCGGAGTTAGCACAGATACGCAGTATTTT
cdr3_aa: CASSPTSGVSTDTQYF

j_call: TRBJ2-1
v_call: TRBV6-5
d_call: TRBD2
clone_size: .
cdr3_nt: TGTGCCAGCAGTTGGCGGGGACTAGCGGGAGGTGAGCAGTTCTTC
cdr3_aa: CASSWRGLAGGEQFF

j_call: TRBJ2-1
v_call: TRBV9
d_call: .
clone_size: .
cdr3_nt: TGTGCCAGCAGCGTAGATGGGGGGCCGTACAATGAGCAGTTCTTC
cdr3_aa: CASSVDGGPYNEQFF

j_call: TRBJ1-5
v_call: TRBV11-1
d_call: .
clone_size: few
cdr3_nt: TGTGCCAGCAGCTTAGCAGCAGGGCCCAATCAGCCCCAGCATTTT
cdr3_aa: CASSLAAGPNQPQHF

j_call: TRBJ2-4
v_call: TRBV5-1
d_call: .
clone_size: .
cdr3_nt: TGCGCCAGCAGCCCTGAGGGTGTAGCCAAAAACATTCAGTACTTC
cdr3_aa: CASSPEGVAKNIQYF

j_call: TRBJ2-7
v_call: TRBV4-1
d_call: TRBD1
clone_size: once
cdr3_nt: TGCGCCAGCAGCGCTAGCAGGGGGCGCCACGAGCAGTACTTC
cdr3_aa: CASSASRGRHEQYF

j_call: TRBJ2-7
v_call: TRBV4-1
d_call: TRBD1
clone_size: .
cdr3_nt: TGCGCCAGCAGCCAAGTCCCATACCGGGACAGGGCCCACGAGCAGTACTTC
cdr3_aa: CASSQVPYRDRAHEQYF

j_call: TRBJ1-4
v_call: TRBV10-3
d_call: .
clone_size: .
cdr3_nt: TGTGCCATTGGGTACGAAAAACTGTTTTTT
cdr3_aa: CAIGYEKLFF

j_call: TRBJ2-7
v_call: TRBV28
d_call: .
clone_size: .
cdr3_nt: TGTGCCAGCAAACGGACTTTAACCTCCTACGAGCAGTACTTC
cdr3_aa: CASKRTLTSYEQYF

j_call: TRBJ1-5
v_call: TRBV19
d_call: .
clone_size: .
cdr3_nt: TGTGCCAGTCAAAATGTGCAGTTCAATCAGCCCCAGCATTTT
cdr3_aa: CASQNVQFNQPQHF

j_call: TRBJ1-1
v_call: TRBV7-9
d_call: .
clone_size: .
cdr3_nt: TGTGCCAGCAGCCGACGGACCGCCGTCCACTTATTGAACACTGAAGCTTTCTTT
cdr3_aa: CASSRRTAVHLLNTEAFF